This T cell receptor beta chain was sequenced for a study of response to subunit inactivated influenza vaccine. TCRdb re-called the RT-PCR reads with MiXCR, one entry per CDR3 protein. Of 860,000 or so distinct CDR3 sequences listed, 21% were seen once; the top ten hold 9.5% to 13%. A word on this clonotype: Antigen: not known.

Study results and limitations: The study's authors posited that every seasonal influenza vaccination enlists few new T cells.

From germline, CDR1 is SGDLS and CDR2 YYNGEE. The CDR3 loop spans 18 amino acids. Trimming took 0 bases from V and 4 from J; bases not matched to a gene: 10. This specimen was PBMCs from blood, taken more than 4 days after vaccination. This chain uses TRBV9 with TRBJ1-1, with TRBD1 identical over 12 bases. The receptor was derived from a middle-aged man who received an inactivated influenza vaccine. This CDR3 reads CASSVATGTGGPGTEAFF. In DNA form, the CDR3 reads TGTGCCAGCAGCGTAGCTACCGGGACAGGGGGCCCTGGCACTGAAGCTTTCTTT.